One TCR beta chain is described in this entry. The germline V gene has CDR1 SEHNR and CDR2 FQNEAQ (reference sequence). Trimming shortened V by 5 bases and J by 2 bases, and 17 bases separated the two germline ends. CDR3 length: 16 amino acids. The sample comes from a study of blood T cell repertoires in COVID-19. Across the whole study: Both acute and convalescent COVID-19 samples were obtained from the United States, Italy and Spain.

The table came from immunoSEQ multiplex PCR; TCRdb's copy has only in-frame clones and leaves some out. The data contain 250,000 to 350,000 clones, 88% of them singletons. The genes are TRBV7-9 and TRBJ2-3; the D is unclear. The TCR sequence derives from a woman aged 25-40 years with COVID-19, enrolled during active disease. Sequencing was done on a sample of peripheral blood. The CDR3 sequence: CASSARGTSFTDTQYF. The CDR3 coding sequence is TGTGCCAGCAGCGCCCGCGGCACCTCCTTCACAGATACGCAGTATTTT.